This TCR beta chain was obtained from a study of control samples from healthy donors and cancer patients. The method was immunoSEQ multiplex PCR; TCRdb's version includes in-frame clones alone and lacks a portion of them. The sample has 100,000 to 150,000 clones; about 88% are singletons. The CDR3 is 16 residues long. With 3 bases clipped from V and 2 bases from J, the junction kept 5 bases outside the gene matches. Germline values: CDR1 KGHSH, CDR2 LQKENI. This TCR came from a man between 18 and 29 years old in good health. The chain has TRBV18 and TRBJ2-2; 8 nucleotides line up with TRBD2. The sample consisted of blood. The CDR3 sequence: CASSPYSGTNTGELFF. The CDR3, as DNA: TGTGCCAGCTCACCCTATAGCGGGACAAACACCGGGGAGCTGTTTTTT.